This passage covers 2 T cell receptor beta chains from one sample sequenced in a study of T cell changes during pregnancy in multiple sclerosis (dated by TCRdb to between 2019 and 2020). The method was the immunoSEQ multiplex PCR assay. Imported from immuneACCESS, the table was reduced by TCRdb to in-frame sequences with V and J called. These copies leave out some clones; in studies compared against another copy, an unresolved V gene accounts for under half, and the cause of the remainder is not known. The sample data list over 50,000 clones, and around 92% of these were observed just once. The ten largest clones take up 0.45% to 0.6% of the sample. Sequences were derived from CD4+ T cells from peripheral blood mononuclear cells, sampled after pregnancy. The receptors come from a female donor with multiple sclerosis, enrolled in a pregnancy study.

This chain links TRBV19 with TRBJ1-1, with D perhaps TRBD1 (6 bases). This CDR3 has 15 amino acids. Trimming stripped 3 bases from V and 4 bases from J, with 15 bases between. Germline loops: CDR1 LNHDA, CDR2 SQIVND (reference sequence). The DNA for the CDR3 is TGTGCCAGTAGTATTGGAACAGGGTTGGTCACTGAAGCTTTCTTT. The encoded protein is CASSIGTGLVTEAFF.

The chain combines TRBV30 with TRBJ2-5, with D maybe TRBD2 (5 bases). Germline CDR1 is GTSNPN and CDR2 is SVGIG (reference sequence). The CDR3 loop spans 11 amino acids. The V gene lost 5 bases and the J gene lost 6 bases, with 10 bases spanning the gap. The CDR3 DNA reads as TGTGCCTGGGAAGACGGGAAGACCCAGTACTTC. Translated, it gives CAWEDGKTQYF.